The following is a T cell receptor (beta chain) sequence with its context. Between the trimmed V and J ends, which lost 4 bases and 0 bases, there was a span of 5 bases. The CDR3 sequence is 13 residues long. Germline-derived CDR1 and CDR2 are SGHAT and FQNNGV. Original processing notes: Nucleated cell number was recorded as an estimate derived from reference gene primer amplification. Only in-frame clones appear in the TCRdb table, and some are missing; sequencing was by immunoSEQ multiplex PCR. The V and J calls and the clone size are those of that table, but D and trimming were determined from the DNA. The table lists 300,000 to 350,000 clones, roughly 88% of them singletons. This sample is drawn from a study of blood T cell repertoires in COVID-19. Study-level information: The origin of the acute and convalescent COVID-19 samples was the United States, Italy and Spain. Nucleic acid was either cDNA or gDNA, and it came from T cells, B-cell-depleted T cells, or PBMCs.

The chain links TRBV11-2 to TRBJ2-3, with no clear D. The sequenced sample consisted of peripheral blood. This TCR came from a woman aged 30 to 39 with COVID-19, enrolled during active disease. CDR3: CASSSGSTDTQYF. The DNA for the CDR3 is TGTGCCAGCAGCTCCGGGAGCACAGATACGCAGTATTTT.